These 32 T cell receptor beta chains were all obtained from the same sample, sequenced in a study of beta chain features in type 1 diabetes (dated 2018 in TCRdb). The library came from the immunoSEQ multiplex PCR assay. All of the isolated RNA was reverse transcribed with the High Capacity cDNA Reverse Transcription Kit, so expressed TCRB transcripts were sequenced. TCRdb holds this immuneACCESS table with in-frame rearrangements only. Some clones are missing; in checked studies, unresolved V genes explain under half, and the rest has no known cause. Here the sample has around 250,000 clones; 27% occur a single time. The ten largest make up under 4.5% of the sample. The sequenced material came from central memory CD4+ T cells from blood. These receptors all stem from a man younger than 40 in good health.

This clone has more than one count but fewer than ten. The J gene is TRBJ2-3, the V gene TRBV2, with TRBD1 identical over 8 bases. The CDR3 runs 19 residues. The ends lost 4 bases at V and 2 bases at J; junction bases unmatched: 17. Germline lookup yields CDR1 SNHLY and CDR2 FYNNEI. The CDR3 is CASSAPDRALTASTDTQYF. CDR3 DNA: TGTGCCAGCAGTGCACCGGACAGGGCGTTAACAGCCTCCACAGATACGCAGTATTTT.

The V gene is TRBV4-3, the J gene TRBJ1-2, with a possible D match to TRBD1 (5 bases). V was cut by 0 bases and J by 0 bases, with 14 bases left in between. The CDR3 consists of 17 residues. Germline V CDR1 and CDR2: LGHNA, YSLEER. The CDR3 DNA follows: TGCGCCAGCAGCCAAGATAGTCCAGGGAACTCTAACTATGGCTACACCTTC. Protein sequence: CASSQDSPGNSNYGYTF.

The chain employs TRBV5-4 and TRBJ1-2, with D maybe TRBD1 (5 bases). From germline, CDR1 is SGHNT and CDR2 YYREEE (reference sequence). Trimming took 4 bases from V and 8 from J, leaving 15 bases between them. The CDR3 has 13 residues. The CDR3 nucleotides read TGTGCCAGCAGCCGAGGTCGGGGCGACGGCTACACCTTC. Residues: CASSRGRGDGYTF.

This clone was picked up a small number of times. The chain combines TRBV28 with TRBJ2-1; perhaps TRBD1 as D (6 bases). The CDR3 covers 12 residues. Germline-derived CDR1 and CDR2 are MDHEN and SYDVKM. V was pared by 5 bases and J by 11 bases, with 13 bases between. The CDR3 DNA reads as TGTGCCAGCAGTCCGGACAGTAACCAGCAGTTCTTC. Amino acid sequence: CASSPDSNQQFF.

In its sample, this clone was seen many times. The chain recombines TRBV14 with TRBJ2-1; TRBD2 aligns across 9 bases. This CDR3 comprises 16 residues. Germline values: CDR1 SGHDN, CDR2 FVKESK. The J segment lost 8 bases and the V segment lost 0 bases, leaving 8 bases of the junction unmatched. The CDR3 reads CASSQESRGGADEQFF. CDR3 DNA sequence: TGTGCCAGCAGCCAAGAGTCACGCGGGGGGGCGGATGAGCAGTTCTTC.

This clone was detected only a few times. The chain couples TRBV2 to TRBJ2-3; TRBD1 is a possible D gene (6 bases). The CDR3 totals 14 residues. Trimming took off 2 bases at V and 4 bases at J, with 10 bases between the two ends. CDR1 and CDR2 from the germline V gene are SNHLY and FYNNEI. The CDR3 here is CASSETQGSDTQYF. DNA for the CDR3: TGTGCCAGCAGTGAAACACAGGGCTCAGATACGCAGTATTTT.

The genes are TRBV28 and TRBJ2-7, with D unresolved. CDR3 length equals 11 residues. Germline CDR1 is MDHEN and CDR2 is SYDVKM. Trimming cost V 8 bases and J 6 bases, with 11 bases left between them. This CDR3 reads CASRGQIEQYF. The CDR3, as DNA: TGTGCCAGCCGTGGCCAGATCGAGCAGTACTTC.

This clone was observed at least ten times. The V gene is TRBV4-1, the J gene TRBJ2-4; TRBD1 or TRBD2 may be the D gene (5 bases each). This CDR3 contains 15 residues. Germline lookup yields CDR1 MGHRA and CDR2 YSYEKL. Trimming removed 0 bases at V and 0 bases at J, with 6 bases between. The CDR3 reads CASSQEGRAKNIQYF. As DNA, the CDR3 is TGCGCCAGCAGCCAAGAGGGACGAGCCAAAAACATTCAGTACTTC.

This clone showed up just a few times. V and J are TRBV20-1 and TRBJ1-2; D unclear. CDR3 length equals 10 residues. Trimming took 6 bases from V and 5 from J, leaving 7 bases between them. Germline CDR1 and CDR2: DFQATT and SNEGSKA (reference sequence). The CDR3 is CSALWYGYTF. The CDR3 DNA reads TGCAGTGCCCTGTGGTATGGCTACACCTTC.

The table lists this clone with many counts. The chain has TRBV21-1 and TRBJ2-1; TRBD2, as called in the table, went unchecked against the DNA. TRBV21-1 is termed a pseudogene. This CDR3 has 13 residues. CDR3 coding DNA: TGTGCCAGCAGCCCTGGGGGGTGCAATGAGCAGTTCTTC. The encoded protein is CASSPGGCNEQFF.

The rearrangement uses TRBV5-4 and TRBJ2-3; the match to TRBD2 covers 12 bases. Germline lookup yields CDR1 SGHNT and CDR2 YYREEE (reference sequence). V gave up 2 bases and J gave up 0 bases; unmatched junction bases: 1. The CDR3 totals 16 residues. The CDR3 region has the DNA TGTGCCAGCAGCTTCCTAGCGGGGGGGAGCACAGATACGCAGTATTTT. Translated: CASSFLAGGSTDTQYF. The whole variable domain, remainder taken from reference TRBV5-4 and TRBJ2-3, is ETGVTQSPTHLIKTRGQQVTLRCSSQSGHNTVSWYQQALGQGPQFIFQYYREEENGRGNFPPRFSGLQFPNYSSELNVNALELDDSALYLCASSFLAGGSTDTQYFGPGTRLTVL.

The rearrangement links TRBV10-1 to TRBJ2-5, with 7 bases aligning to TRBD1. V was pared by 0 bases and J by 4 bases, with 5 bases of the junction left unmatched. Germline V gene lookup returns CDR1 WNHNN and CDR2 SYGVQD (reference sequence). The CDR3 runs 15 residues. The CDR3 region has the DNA TGCGCCAGCAGTGAGTCGGCGGACAGGACAGAGACCCAGTACTTC. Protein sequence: CASSESADRTETQYF.

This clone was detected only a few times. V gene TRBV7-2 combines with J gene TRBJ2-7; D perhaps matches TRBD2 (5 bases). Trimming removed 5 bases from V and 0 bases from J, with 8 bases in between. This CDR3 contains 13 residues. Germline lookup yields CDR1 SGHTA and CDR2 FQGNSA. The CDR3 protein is CASSRTSSYEQYF. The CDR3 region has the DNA TGTGCCAGCAGCAGAACTAGCTCCTACGAGCAGTACTTC. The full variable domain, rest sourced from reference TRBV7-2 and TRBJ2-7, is GAGVSQSPSNKVTEKGKDVELRCDPISGHTALYWYRQSLGQGLEFLIYFQGNSAPDKSGLPSDRFSAERTGGSVSTLTIQRTQQEDSAVYLCASSRTSSYEQYFGPGTRLTVT.

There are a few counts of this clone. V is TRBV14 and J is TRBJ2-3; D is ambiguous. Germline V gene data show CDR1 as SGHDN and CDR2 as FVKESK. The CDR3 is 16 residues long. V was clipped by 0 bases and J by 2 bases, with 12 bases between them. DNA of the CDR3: TGTGCCAGCAGCCAAGAAGTCTACGGGCCCACAGATACGCAGTATTTT. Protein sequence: CASSQEVYGPTDTQYF. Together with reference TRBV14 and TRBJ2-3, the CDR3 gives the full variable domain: EAGVTQFPSHSVIEKGQTVTLRCDPISGHDNLYWYRRVMGKEIKFLLHFVKESKQDESGMPNNRFLAERTGGTYSTLKVQPAELEDSGVYFCASSQEVYGPTDTQYFGPGTRLTVL.

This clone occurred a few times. The CDR3 loop reads CASSPGVGGAGGYTF. DNA of the CDR3: TGTGCCAGCTCGCCCGGCGTGGGGGGCGCAGGTGGCTACACCTTC. The V gene is TRBV18, the J gene TRBJ1-2; tentative D call: TRBD1 (6 bases). V dropped 6 bases and J dropped 7 bases, with 21 bases sitting between them. This CDR3 region has 15 residues. Per the germline V gene, CDR1 is KGHSH and CDR2 is LQKENI.

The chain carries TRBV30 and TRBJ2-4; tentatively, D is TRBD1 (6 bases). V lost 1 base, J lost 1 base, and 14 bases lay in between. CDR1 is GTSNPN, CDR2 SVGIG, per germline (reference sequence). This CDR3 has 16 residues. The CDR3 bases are TGTGCCTGGAGTGACGAGGGGGTCGCGGCCAAAAACATTCAGTACTTC. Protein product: CAWSDEGVAAKNIQYF.

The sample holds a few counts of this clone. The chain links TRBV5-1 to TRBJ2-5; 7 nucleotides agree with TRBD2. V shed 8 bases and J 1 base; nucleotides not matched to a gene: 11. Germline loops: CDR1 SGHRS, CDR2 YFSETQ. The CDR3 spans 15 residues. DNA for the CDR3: TGCGCCAGTCGTGGAACTAGCGCATTCCAAGAGACCCAGTACTTC. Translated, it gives CASRGTSAFQETQYF.

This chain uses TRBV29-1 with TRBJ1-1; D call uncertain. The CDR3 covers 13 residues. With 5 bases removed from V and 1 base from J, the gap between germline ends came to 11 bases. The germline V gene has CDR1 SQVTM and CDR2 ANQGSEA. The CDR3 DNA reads TGCAGCGTTCAGGAGATAAGGAACACTGAAGCTTTCTTT. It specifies CSVQEIRNTEAFF.

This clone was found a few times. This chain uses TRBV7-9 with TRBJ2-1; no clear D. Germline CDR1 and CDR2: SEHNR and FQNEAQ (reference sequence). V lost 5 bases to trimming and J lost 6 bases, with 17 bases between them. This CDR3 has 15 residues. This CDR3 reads CASSITSGPFNEQFF. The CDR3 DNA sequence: TGTGCCAGCAGCATCACCTCAGGACCCTTCAATGAGCAGTTCTTC.

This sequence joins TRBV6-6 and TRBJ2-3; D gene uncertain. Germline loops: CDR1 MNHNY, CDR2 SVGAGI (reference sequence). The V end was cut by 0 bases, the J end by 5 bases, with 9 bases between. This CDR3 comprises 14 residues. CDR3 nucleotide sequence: TGTGCCAGCAGTTACTCGTCGGTGGGAGATACGCAGTATTTT. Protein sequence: CASSYSSVGDTQYF.

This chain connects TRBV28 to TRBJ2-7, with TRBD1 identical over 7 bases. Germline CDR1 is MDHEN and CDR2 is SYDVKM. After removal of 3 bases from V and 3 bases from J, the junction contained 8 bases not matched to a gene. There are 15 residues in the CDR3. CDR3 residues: CASSLATGARYEQYF. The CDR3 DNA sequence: TGTGCCAGCAGTTTGGCTACAGGGGCCCGCTACGAGCAGTACTTC.

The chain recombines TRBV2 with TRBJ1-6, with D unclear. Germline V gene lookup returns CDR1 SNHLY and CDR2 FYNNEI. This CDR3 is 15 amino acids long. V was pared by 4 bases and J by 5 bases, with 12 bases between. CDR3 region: CASSVGQPNNSPLHF. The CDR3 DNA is TGTGCCAGCAGTGTAGGGCAGCCCAATAATTCACCCCTCCACTTT. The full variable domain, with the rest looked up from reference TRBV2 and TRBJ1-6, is EPEVTQTPSHQVTQMGQEVILRCVPISNHLYFYWYRQILGQKVEFLVSFYNNEISEKSEIFDDQFSVERPDGSNFTLKIRSTKLEDSAMYFCASSVGQPNNSPLHFGNGTRLTVT.

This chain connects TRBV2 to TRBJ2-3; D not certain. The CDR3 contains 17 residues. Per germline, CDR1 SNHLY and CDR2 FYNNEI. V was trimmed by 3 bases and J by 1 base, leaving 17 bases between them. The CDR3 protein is CASSEGYRWAGTDTQYF. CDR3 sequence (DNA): TGTGCCAGCAGTGAGGGCTACCGGTGGGCGGGCACAGATACGCAGTATTTT.

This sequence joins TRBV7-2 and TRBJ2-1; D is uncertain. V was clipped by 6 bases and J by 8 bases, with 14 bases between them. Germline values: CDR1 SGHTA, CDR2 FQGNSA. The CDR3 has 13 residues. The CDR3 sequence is CASRTTGPHEQFF. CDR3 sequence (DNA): TGTGCCAGCAGGACAACCGGGCCGCATGAGCAGTTCTTC.

For the CDR3, the DNA is TGTGCTAGTGGTTTACAGGGAAGGCAGCCCCAGCATTTT. Translating it yields CASGLQGRQPQHF. The chain couples TRBV12-5 to TRBJ1-5; D may be TRBD1 (6 bases). The germline gives CDR1 LGHNT, CDR2 FRNRAP. The V and J ends lost 3 bases and 7 bases respectively, with 10 bases between them. The CDR3 spans 13 residues.

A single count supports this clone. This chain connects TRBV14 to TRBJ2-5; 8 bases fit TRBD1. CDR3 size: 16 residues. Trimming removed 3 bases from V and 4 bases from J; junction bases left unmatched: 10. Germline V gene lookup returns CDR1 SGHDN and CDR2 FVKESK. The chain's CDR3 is CASSHRSGTGAETQYF. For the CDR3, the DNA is TGTGCCAGCAGCCATCGCTCCGGGACAGGCGCAGAGACCCAGTACTTC. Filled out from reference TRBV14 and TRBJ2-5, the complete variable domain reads EAGVTQFPSHSVIEKGQTVTLRCDPISGHDNLYWYRRVMGKEIKFLLHFVKESKQDESGMPNNRFLAERTGGTYSTLKVQPAELEDSGVYFCASSHRSGTGAETQYFGPGTRLLVL.

The CDR3 loop is CAWSLGSVSGNTIYF. The CDR3 coding sequence is TGTGCCTGGAGCCTCGGTAGTGTCTCTGGAAACACCATATATTTT. The chain employs TRBV30 and TRBJ1-3; no firm D call. The CDR3 is 15 amino acids. In germline, CDR1 is GTSNPN, CDR2 SVGIG (reference sequence). Trimming cost V 3 bases and J 0 bases, with 12 bases left between them.

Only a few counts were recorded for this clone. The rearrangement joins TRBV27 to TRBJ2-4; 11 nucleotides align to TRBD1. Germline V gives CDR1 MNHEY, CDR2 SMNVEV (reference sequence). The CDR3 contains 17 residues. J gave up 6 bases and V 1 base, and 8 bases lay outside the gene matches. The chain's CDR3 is CASSLYLAGTGGNIQYF. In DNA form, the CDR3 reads TGTGCCAGCAGTTTATATCTTGCTGGGACAGGGGGAAACATTCAGTACTTC.

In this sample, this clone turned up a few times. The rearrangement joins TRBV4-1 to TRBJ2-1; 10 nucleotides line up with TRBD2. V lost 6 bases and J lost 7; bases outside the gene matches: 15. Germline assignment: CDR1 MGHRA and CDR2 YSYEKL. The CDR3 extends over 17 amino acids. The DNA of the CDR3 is TGCGCCAGCAGACTACTCGTGAGCGGGGGGGCGGCTAATGAGCAGTTCTTC. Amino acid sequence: CASRLLVSGGAANEQFF.

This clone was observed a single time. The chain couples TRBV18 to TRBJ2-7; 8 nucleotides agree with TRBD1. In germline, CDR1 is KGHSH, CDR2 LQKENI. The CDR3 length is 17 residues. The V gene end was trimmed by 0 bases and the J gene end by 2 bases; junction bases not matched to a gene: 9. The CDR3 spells CASSPPGQDRAAYEQYF. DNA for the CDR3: TGTGCCAGCTCACCACCCGGACAGGACAGGGCTGCCTACGAGCAGTACTTC.

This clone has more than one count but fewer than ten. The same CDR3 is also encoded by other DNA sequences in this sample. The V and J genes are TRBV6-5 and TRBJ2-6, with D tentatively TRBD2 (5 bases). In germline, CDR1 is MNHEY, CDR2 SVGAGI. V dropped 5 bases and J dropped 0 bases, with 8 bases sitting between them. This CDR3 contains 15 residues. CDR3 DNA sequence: TGTGCCAGCAGTCGGACTGGCTCTGGGGCCAACGTCCTGACTTTC. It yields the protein CASSRTGSGANVLTF.

DNA for the CDR3: TGTGCCAGCAGTTCGACTGCAGGTACGCAGTATTTT. Amino acids: CASSSTAGTQYF. The rearrangement links TRBV6-5 to TRBJ2-3, with unresolved D. The CDR3 spans 12 residues. Germline CDR1 and CDR2: MNHEY and SVGAGI. Trimming removed 4 bases at V and 8 bases at J, with 10 bases between.